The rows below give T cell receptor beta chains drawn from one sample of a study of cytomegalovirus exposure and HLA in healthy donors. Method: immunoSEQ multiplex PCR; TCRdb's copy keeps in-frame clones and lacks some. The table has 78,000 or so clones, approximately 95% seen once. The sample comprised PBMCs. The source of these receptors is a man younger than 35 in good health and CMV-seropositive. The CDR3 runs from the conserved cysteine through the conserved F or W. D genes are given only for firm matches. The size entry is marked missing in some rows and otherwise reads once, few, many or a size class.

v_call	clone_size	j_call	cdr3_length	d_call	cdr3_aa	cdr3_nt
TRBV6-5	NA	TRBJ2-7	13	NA	CASASGEVLEQYF	TGTGCCAGCGCCTCGGGGGAAGTACTCGAGCAGTACTTC
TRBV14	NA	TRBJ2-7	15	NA	CASSQLDGGSGEQYF	TGTGCCAGCAGCCAACTGGACGGAGGTTCTGGCGAGCAGTACTTC
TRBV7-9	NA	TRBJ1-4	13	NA	CASRLAGGGKLFF	TGTGCCAGCAGGCTAGCGGGGGGAGGAAAACTGTTTTTT
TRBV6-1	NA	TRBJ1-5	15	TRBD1	CASRDRGLSNQPQHF	TGTGCCAGCAGGGACAGGGGATTAAGCAATCAGCCCCAGCATTTT
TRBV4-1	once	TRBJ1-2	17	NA	CASSQDVSGWISDGYTF	TGCGCCAGCAGCCAAGATGTGTCAGGTTGGATCTCAGATGGCTACACCTTC
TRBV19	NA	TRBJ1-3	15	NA	CASSMAAVAGNTIYF	TGTGCCAGTAGTATGGCGGCAGTAGCTGGAAACACCATATATTTT
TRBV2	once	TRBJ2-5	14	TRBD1	CASLPGQGQETQYF	TGTGCCAGCCTACCGGGACAGGGCCAAGAGACCCAGTACTTC
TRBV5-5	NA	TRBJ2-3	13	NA	CASSLGGEDTQYF	TGTGCCAGCAGCTTGGGCGGGGAAGATACGCAGTATTTT
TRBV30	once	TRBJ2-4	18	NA	CAWLPKRVGSWAKNIQYF	TGTGCCTGGTTGCCTAAACGGGTCGGGTCGTGGGCCAAAAACATTCAGTACTTC
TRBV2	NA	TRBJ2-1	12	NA	CASSGEGDEQFF	TGTGCCAGCAGTGGGGAGGGGGATGAGCAGTTCTTC